The sequence of this T cell receptor (beta chain) was determined in a study of regulatory T cells in long-lasting Graves disease. Germline CDR1 is MGHRA and CDR2 is YSYEKL. This CDR3 is built from 15 residues. V gave up 5 bases and J gave up 4 bases; unmatched junction bases: 6. At least ten counts were recorded for this clonotype. Arm-PCR of CDR3 regions and iRepertoire HTBI primers were the basis on which TCR beta libraries were built. TCRdb used MiXCR to reprocess the multiplex PCR reads, holding one entry per CDR3 protein. The data hold 500,000 or so distinct CDR3 sequences, with around 15% observed a single time. The time point: newly diagnosed GD, antithyroid drugs for less than 3 months. PBMC-derived RNA was used for the TCR library. These data also formed part of another study, on T cells in Graves' hyperthyroidism and ophthalmopathy.

Here the sequenced sample was peripheral blood mononuclear cells (PBMCs), taken at new diagnosis, from a patient treated with antithyroid drugs. The chain recombines TRBV4-1 with TRBJ2-1; 9 bases are a match to TRBD2. The sequence derives from a woman aged 45-59 years with Graves disease. The CDR3 DNA follows: TGCGCCAGCAGCTCCGGGACTAGCCGTTACAATGAGCAGTTCTTC. Amino acids: CASSSGTSRYNEQFF.